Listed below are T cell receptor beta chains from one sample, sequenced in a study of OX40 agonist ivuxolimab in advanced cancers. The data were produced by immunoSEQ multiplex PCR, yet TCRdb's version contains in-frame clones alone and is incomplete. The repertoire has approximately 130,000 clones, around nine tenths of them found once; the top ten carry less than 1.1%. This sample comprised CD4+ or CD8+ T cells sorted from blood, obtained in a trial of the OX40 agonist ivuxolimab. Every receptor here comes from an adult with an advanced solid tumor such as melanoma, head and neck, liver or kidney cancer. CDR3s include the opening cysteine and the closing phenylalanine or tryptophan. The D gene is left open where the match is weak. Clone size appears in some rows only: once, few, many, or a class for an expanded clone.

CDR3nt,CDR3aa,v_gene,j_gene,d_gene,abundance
TGTGCCAGCAGCACGGACAGGAAGGTGGAGACCCAGTACTTC,CASSTDRKVETQYF,TRBV25-1,TRBJ2-5,TRBD1,-
TGTGCCAGCCGGACGGGCTCCTTCTACGAGCAGTACTTC,CASRTGSFYEQYF,TRBV7-2,TRBJ2-7,-,-
TGTGCCAGCAGTAGAACCGCACTTAGTGAAGCTTTCTTT,CASSRTALSEAFF,TRBV28,TRBJ1-1,-,-
TGTGCCAGCAGTTTATGGGCGGGACAGAGCTCCTACGAGCAGTACTTC,CASSLWAGQSSYEQYF,TRBV27,TRBJ2-7,-,-
TGTGCCAGCAGCTTACGAAGGACAGGGCCCTACGAGCAGTACTTC,CASSLRRTGPYEQYF,TRBV7-3,TRBJ2-7,TRBD1,-
TGTGCCAGCAGTACCGGGACAGCTAATGAAAAACTGTTTTTT,CASSTGTANEKLFF,TRBV28,TRBJ1-4,TRBD1,once
TGTGCCAGCAGCTTAGAGTATTCTAACTATGGCTACACCTTC,CASSLEYSNYGYTF,TRBV13,TRBJ1-2,-,few
TGTGCCAGCAGTCGACAGGGGGCCCACTCCTACGAGCAGTACTTC,CASSRQGAHSYEQYF,TRBV7-2,TRBJ2-7,TRBD1,-
TGCGCCAGCAGCACACAGGCGCTTAGTGACTATGGCTACACCTTC,CASSTQALSDYGYTF,TRBV5-1,TRBJ1-2,-,-
TGCAGTGCCTCGACGTTTCCTGAAGCTTTCTTT,CSASTFPEAFF,TRBV20-1,TRBJ1-1,-,-
TGTGCCAGCAGTTTACGATTTTGGTCTAGCGGGTTCTACGAGCAGTACTTC,CASSLRFWSSGFYEQYF,TRBV27,TRBJ2-7,TRBD2,-
TGTGCCAGTAGTCTTAGACAGCCGAACACTGAAGCTTTCTTT,CASSLRQPNTEAFF,TRBV19,TRBJ1-1,-,-
TGTGCCAGCAGTTTATCGGGGTTTCAGCCCCAGCATTTT,CASSLSGFQPQHF,TRBV27,TRBJ1-5,-,-
TGTGCCAGCAGCGACACACGCGTAAACACCGGGGAGCTGTTTTTT,CASSDTRVNTGELFF,TRBV2,TRBJ2-2,-,-
TGTGCCAGCAGCCAAGATCCTAGCGGGAGCTTTTCCTACAATGAGCAGTTCTTC,CASSQDPSGSFSYNEQFF,TRBV14,TRBJ2-1,TRBD2,-
TGTGCCAGCAGCATAGGCGGGACAGGGGTCTACGAGCAGTACTTC,CASSIGGTGVYEQYF,TRBV7-8,TRBJ2-7,TRBD1,once
TGTGCCAGCAGTACATCCGGAGCAGTTTATGGCTACACCTTC,CASSTSGAVYGYTF,TRBV28,TRBJ1-2,-,-
TGTGCCAGCAGTGAATACACACTTGACACCGGGGAGCTGTTTTTT,CASSEYTLDTGELFF,TRBV25-1,TRBJ2-2,-,-
TGTGCCAGTAAACTCGGGCCGGCTGAAAAACTGTTTTTT,CASKLGPAEKLFF,TRBV28,TRBJ1-4,-,-
TGTGCCAGCTCACCACCGTTGGGGGGCGCACAGACCCAGTACTTC,CASSPPLGGAQTQYF,TRBV18,TRBJ2-5,-,-
TGTGCCAGCAGCGCCTCGACAGGGGGCGTTGCCGCTTTCTTT,CASSASTGGVAAFF,TRBV7-8,TRBJ1-1,TRBD1,-
TGTGCCAGCTCACTGACAGGGGGTGAGGGCTATGGCTACACCTTC,CASSLTGGEGYGYTF,TRBV18,TRBJ1-2,TRBD1,once
TGTGCCAGCAGCGTACTAGCGGGAGCTCGGAATGAGCAGTTCTTC,CASSVLAGARNEQFF,TRBV7-2,TRBJ2-1,TRBD2,-
TGTGCCAGCAGTTGGAGACAGGGTATGACCGGGGAGCTGTTTTTT,CASSWRQGMTGELFF,TRBV27,TRBJ2-2,TRBD1,once
TGCGCCAGCAGCAAAGCCGGGACACCGGATGAAAAACTGTTTTTT,CASSKAGTPDEKLFF,TRBV4-1,TRBJ1-4,-,-
TGTGCCAGCAGCTTAGCCTTAGCGGGAGCGGCTTACGAGCAGTACTTC,CASSLALAGAAYEQYF,TRBV7-2,TRBJ2-7,TRBD2,-
TGTGCCAGCAGTGCGGGCGGGCGGGTCAAAAACATTCAGTACTTC,CASSAGGRVKNIQYF,TRBV6-6,TRBJ2-4,-,-
TGTGCCAGCAGTCTTACCCGATATAACACTGAAGCTTTCTTT,CASSLTRYNTEAFF,TRBV28,TRBJ1-1,-,-
TGTGCCAGCAGTGTCTACGGGACATCGTACGAGCAGTACTTC,CASSVYGTSYEQYF,TRBV6-1,TRBJ2-7,-,once
TGTGCCAGCAGCTTGGTTATACGGGAGCTGTTTTTT,CASSLVIRELFF,TRBV5-8,TRBJ2-2,-,-
TGTGCCAGCAGAACTCCCGAGGCTTACAATGAGCAGTTCTTC,CASRTPEAYNEQFF,TRBV28,TRBJ2-1,-,-
TGCGCCAGCAGCCAAGCTTTCTGGCAGGCCCTGAACACTGAAGCTTTCTTT,CASSQAFWQALNTEAFF,TRBV4-3,TRBJ1-1,-,-
TGTGCCACCAGCAGAGTGGGGACAGGGGTCTCTGGAAACACCATATATTTT,CATSRVGTGVSGNTIYF,TRBV15,TRBJ1-3,TRBD1,once
TGTGCCAGCAGCTCGGCCGGGAGTTGGGAGACCCAGTACTTC,CASSSAGSWETQYF,TRBV7-2,TRBJ2-5,-,-
TGCGCCAGCAGCGGTGGACAGGGCGGCTATGGCTACACCTTC,CASSGGQGGYGYTF,TRBV10-2,TRBJ1-2,TRBD1,-
TGTGCCAGCAGGCCGGGAGTCTCCTACAATGAGCAGTTCTTC,CASRPGVSYNEQFF,TRBV2,TRBJ2-1,-,-
TGCAGTGCGCCGAAGTTGGACTACACCTTC,CSAPKLDYTF,TRBV20-1,TRBJ1-2,-,-
TGTGCCAGCAGCTTAGGGGGACTATACAATGAGCAGTTCTTC,CASSLGGLYNEQFF,TRBV13,TRBJ2-1,TRBD2,-
TGTGCCAGCAGCCAAGAAGAGGAGGGTTCGCCTGAGGGCTACACCTTC,CASSQEEEGSPEGYTF,TRBV4-2,TRBJ1-2,-,-
TGTGCCAGCAGCTTAGCCGGGACAGGGACCTACGAGCAGTACTTC,CASSLAGTGTYEQYF,TRBV7-9,TRBJ2-7,TRBD1,-
TGTGCCAGCAGCGTAGGTGGGAACAGGGGGGATGAGCAGTTCTTC,CASSVGGNRGDEQFF,TRBV9,TRBJ2-1,TRBD1,-
TGTGCCAGCAGCTTAACGGCAGGAACGAACACTGAAGCTTTCTTT,CASSLTAGTNTEAFF,TRBV7-3,TRBJ1-1,-,-
TGCGCCAGCAGCTTGTCTCTTGCTGGGGCCAACGTCCTGACTTTC,CASSLSLAGANVLTF,TRBV5-1,TRBJ2-6,-,-
TGTGCCAGCAGCTTAGGGCCTAGCGGGAGGGCCGTTGGGACCGGGGAGCTGTTTTTT,CASSLGPSGRAVGTGELFF,TRBV7-2,TRBJ2-2,TRBD2,-
TGTGCCAGCAGTTACTCATGGCAGGGGGCCTCCTACGAGCAGTACTTC,CASSYSWQGASYEQYF,TRBV6-5,TRBJ2-7,TRBD1,-
TGTGCCAGCAGCTTGGAGGGAGGTTCCTACGAGCAGTACTTC,CASSLEGGSYEQYF,TRBV5-4,TRBJ2-7,-,-
TGTGCCATCAGTGAGGTTCAGGGGAACGAGCAGTACTTC,CAISEVQGNEQYF,TRBV10-3,TRBJ2-7,-,-
TGTGCCAGCAGTTTAGGGGGGGTAAACACAGATACGCAGTATTTT,CASSLGGVNTDTQYF,TRBV28,TRBJ2-3,TRBD2,-
TGTGCCAGCAGTCCGGAGATGGCGAACACCGGGGAGCTGTTTTTT,CASSPEMANTGELFF,TRBV6-4,TRBJ2-2,-,-
TGTGCCAGCAGCTCCGCTGCCGGGACAGTACGCACAGATACGCAGTATTTT,CASSSAAGTVRTDTQYF,TRBV7-2,TRBJ2-3,TRBD1,once
TGCGCCAGCAGCCATCCGTCCGGCTACAATGAGCAGTTCTTC,CASSHPSGYNEQFF,TRBV5-1,TRBJ2-1,-,-
TGTGCCAGCAGTCAACAGGGAGGAGAGACCCAGTACTTC,CASSQQGGETQYF,TRBV6-6,TRBJ2-5,-,once
TGTGCCAGCAGTTACGCCAATCCCAACACTGAAGCTTTCTTT,CASSYANPNTEAFF,TRBV6-5,TRBJ1-1,-,-
TGTGCCAGTAGTATAGGGGCGGGACGGGAGCCCCAGCATTTT,CASSIGAGREPQHF,TRBV19,TRBJ1-5,-,-
TGCGCCAGCAGCGGGGCCCCCCAGGTCCCTGAAGCTTTCTTT,CASSGAPQVPEAFF,TRBV5-1,TRBJ1-1,-,-
TGTGCCTGGGACAGAACCACTTCTGGAAACACCATATATTTT,CAWDRTTSGNTIYF,TRBV30,TRBJ1-3,-,once
TGTGCCAGCAGTTTAGGTTCAGGGGCAGGGATTGAGACCCAGTACTTC,CASSLGSGAGIETQYF,TRBV28,TRBJ2-5,-,-
TGCAGCGTTGTGGGGTCAGGGGACCCAGATACGCAGTATTTT,CSVVGSGDPDTQYF,TRBV29-1,TRBJ2-3,-,-
TGCGCCAGCAGCCCAACAACAGGGTCGGGGCAGCCCCAGCATTTT,CASSPTTGSGQPQHF,TRBV5-1,TRBJ1-5,-,-
TGTGCCAGCAGCCTTCCCCGGACAGGGGGTGGTGGCTACACCTTC,CASSLPRTGGGGYTF,TRBV5-6,TRBJ1-2,TRBD1,once